These 11 T cell receptor beta chains were all obtained from the same sample, sequenced in a study of OX40 agonist ivuxolimab in advanced cancers. TCRdb's copy holds only in-frame clones and misses some; the assay was immunoSEQ multiplex PCR. The sample shows tens of thousands of clones, over 65% of them seen only once. The sample in question was CD4+ or CD8+ T cells sorted from blood, obtained in a trial of the OX40 agonist ivuxolimab. These receptors came from an adult with an advanced solid tumor such as melanoma, head and neck, liver or kidney cancer.

The chain joins TRBV7-8 to TRBJ2-7; D possibly corresponds to TRBD2 (6 bases). V was trimmed by 1 base and J by 3 bases, leaving 10 bases between them. This CDR3 comprises 14 residues. CDR1 SGHVS and CDR2 FQNEAQ come from the germline V gene. As DNA, the CDR3 is TGTGCCAGCAGCTTAGGAGAGGGAGGCTACGAGCAGTACTTC. This codes for CASSLGEGGYEQYF.

The chain joins TRBV7-3 to TRBJ1-2, with 9 bases identical to TRBD1. Germline V gene lookup returns CDR1 SGHTA and CDR2 FQGTGA. Unmatched junction bases numbered 4, after V lost 5 bases and J lost 6 bases. This CDR3 is 13 amino acids long. CDR3 region: CASSPRTGDGYTF. CDR3 DNA: TGTGCCAGCAGCCCTAGGACAGGGGATGGCTACACCTTC.

This chain connects TRBV7-3 to TRBJ2-3; perhaps TRBD2 as D (7 bases). CDR1 and CDR2 from the germline V gene are SGHTA and FQGTGA. V was pared by 2 bases and J by 4 bases, with 10 bases between. This CDR3 spans 14 amino acids. In DNA, the CDR3 is TGTGCCAGCAGCTTAGGGGGGGCCGCAGATACGCAGTATTTT. Its translation: CASSLGGAADTQYF. Full variable domain (outside the CDR3, taken from reference TRBV7-3 and TRBJ2-3): GAGVSQTPSNKVTEKGKYVELRCDPISGHTALYWYRQSLGQGPEFLIYFQGTGAADDSGLPNDRFFAVRPEGSVSTLKIQRTERGDSAVYLCASSLGGAADTQYFGPGTRLTVL.

The V gene is TRBV4-1, the J gene TRBJ2-7, with TRBD1 matching over 9 bases. CDR3 length: 15 residues. In germline, CDR1 is MGHRA, CDR2 YSYEKL. Unmatched junction bases numbered 9, after V lost 6 bases and J lost 3 bases. The chain's CDR3 is CASSFGTGRHYEQYF. The CDR3 coding sequence is TGCGCCAGCAGTTTCGGGACAGGGAGGCACTACGAGCAGTACTTC.

The V gene is TRBV7-6, the J gene TRBJ2-7, with D perhaps matching TRBD2 (5 bases). CDR1 is SGHVS, CDR2 FNYEAQ, per germline. Trimming stripped 6 bases from V and 3 bases from J, with 12 bases between. The CDR3 extends over 13 amino acids. The CDR3 DNA reads TGTGCCAGCAGAGGTCCCGGGGACTACGAGCAGTACTTC. Translated: CASRGPGDYEQYF.

This clone was detected only once. V is TRBV27 and J is TRBJ2-3; 8 nucleotides align to TRBD1. V lost 3 bases and J lost 4; bases outside the gene matches: 3. Germline V gives CDR1 MNHEY, CDR2 SMNVEV (reference sequence). The CDR3 covers 14 residues. CDR3 DNA sequence: TGTGCCAGCAGTTTCACGACAGGGGCAGATACGCAGTATTTT. Translating it yields CASSFTTGADTQYF.

The chain links TRBV28 to TRBJ1-1; 8 bases agree with TRBD1. The ends lost 5 bases at V and 0 bases at J; junction bases unmatched: 14. Per germline, CDR1 MDHEN and CDR2 SYDVKM. CDR3 length: 18 residues. The CDR3 region has the DNA TGTGCCAGCAGTCTTAAGACAGGGGATTTGTTCCTGAACACTGAAGCTTTCTTT. Translated: CASSLKTGDLFLNTEAFF.

This clone was counted once. The chain links TRBV27 to TRBJ1-1, with unresolved D. Trimming removed 2 bases at V and 2 bases at J, with 9 bases between. CDR3 length: 14 amino acids. The germline V gene has CDR1 MNHEY and CDR2 SMNVEV (reference sequence). The CDR3 protein is CASSLVPRNTEAFF. The CDR3 DNA is TGTGCCAGCAGTTTAGTCCCTCGAAACACTGAAGCTTTCTTT.

The chain recombines TRBV28 with TRBJ1-6; no reliable D call. The V gene's germline CDR1 is MDHEN and CDR2 SYDVKM. The CDR3 covers 14 residues. V dropped 6 bases and J dropped 8 bases, with 14 bases sitting between them. The CDR3: CASRTVETDSPLHF. The DNA of the CDR3 is TGTGCCAGCAGGACCGTCGAAACGGATTCACCCCTCCACTTT.

This chain joins TRBV19 and TRBJ1-5; 7 nucleotides align to TRBD1. Germline V gives CDR1 LNHDA, CDR2 SQIVND (reference sequence). The CDR3 extends over 17 amino acids. Trimming removed 9 bases from V and 0 bases from J; junction bases left unmatched: 14. CDR3 DNA: TGTGCCAGCAGGGGCCGGGACAGTCCATTTAGCAATCAGCCCCAGCATTTT. Protein sequence: CASRGRDSPFSNQPQHF.

This clone occurred a few times. J is TRBJ2-6 and V is TRBV6-4; D perhaps matches TRBD1 (6 bases). V lost 0 bases to trimming and J lost 0 bases, with 6 bases between them. This CDR3 has 16 residues. Germline V CDR1 and CDR2: MRHNA, SNTAGT. In nucleotides, the CDR3 is TGTGCCAGCAGTGACTCGGACAGCTCTGGGGCCAACGTCCTGACTTTC. It is translated as CASSDSDSSGANVLTF.